Sequencing of this T cell receptor beta chain was carried out in a study of OX40 agonist ivuxolimab in advanced cancers. Blood got drawn at baseline, again on cycle 4 day 1, and then on cycle 7 day 1. Generated by immunoSEQ multiplex PCR, the TCRdb table keeps only in-frame clones and is missing some. This table holds tens of thousands of clones, approximately 83% found once. After removal of 4 bases from V and 0 bases from J, the junction contained 9 bases not matched to a gene. This CDR3 has 16 residues. Germline V gene data show CDR1 as MDHEN and CDR2 as SYDVKM. This clone was picked up a small number of times.

This rearrangement joins TRBV28 to TRBJ2-7, with 7 bases fitting TRBD2. The sample consisted of CD4+ or CD8+ T cells sorted from blood, taken in a trial of the OX40 agonist ivuxolimab. The sequence was obtained from an adult with an advanced solid tumor such as melanoma, head and neck, liver or kidney cancer. The CDR3 reads CASSYPRDYLSYEQYF. For the CDR3, the DNA is TGTGCCAGCAGTTATCCCCGGGACTACCTCTCCTACGAGCAGTACTTC.